This T cell receptor (beta chain) was documented in a study of graft-versus-host responses after intestinal transplantation. About the research overall: Recipients were given multivisceral, liver-intestinal, or isolated intestinal transplants. All recipients were given anti-thymocyte globulin induction, and tacrolimus and steroids were then administered for around three years.

Study conclusions and caveats: High graft-versus-host to host-versus-graft clonal ratios were seen in allografts of patients with graft-donor T cell macrochimerism. Some GvH clones appeared in ileal mucosa or blood before recipient bone marrow.

About this clone: Its antigen remains unknown.

Only in-frame clones appear in the TCRdb table, and some are missing; sequencing was by immunoSEQ multiplex PCR. The table records 120,000 or so clones, about 93% of them present only once. The TCR comes from a human donor who received an intestinal transplant. This specimen was unstimulated CD8+ T cells sorted from spleen or lymph node cells, taken before intestinal transplant.

The CDR3 sequence: CASSLQESYEQYF. The CDR3 region has the DNA TGTGCCAGCAGCTTGCAGGAATCCTACGAGCAGTACTTC. The chain couples TRBV5-4 to TRBJ2-7, with D unresolved. The V gene lost 1 base and the J gene lost 1 base, with 6 bases spanning the gap. The CDR3 runs 13 residues. Germline values: CDR1 SGHNT, CDR2 YYREEE (reference sequence).